This TCR beta chain was recovered during a study of human T cells and chemical hapten exposure. General study points: Patch test scores rose with PT1 expanded TCR counts, a positive correlation.

V dropped 5 bases and J dropped 0 bases, with 14 bases sitting between them. Germline V CDR1 and CDR2: SGHAT, FQDESV (reference sequence). This CDR3 is 15 amino acids long. Individual cDNA molecules in this library carried unique molecular identifiers. TCRdb re-called the RACE reads through MiXCR, storing one row per CDR3 protein. The sample lists a few hundred thousand distinct CDR3 sequences; just under 6.5% were seen once. Sample time point: patch test 2, 6 weeks after DPC sensitization. Treatment meaning: therapeutic diphenylcyclopropenone sensitization with weekly scalp DPC. This clonotype was counted between two and nine times. The antigen is not known.

The material sequenced was whole blood, taken in connection with sensitization to the hapten diphenylcyclopropenone (DPC). V gene TRBV11-1 combines with J gene TRBJ2-7; D remains unclear. The receptor was derived from a woman aged 18-29 years with alopecia areata. Some clones in this sample may be carry-over from other donors' samples. The CDR3 DNA is TGTGCCAGCAGCCAAGGGCCTGGTAGCTCCTACGAGCAGTACTTC. Encoded protein: CASSQGPGSSYEQYF.